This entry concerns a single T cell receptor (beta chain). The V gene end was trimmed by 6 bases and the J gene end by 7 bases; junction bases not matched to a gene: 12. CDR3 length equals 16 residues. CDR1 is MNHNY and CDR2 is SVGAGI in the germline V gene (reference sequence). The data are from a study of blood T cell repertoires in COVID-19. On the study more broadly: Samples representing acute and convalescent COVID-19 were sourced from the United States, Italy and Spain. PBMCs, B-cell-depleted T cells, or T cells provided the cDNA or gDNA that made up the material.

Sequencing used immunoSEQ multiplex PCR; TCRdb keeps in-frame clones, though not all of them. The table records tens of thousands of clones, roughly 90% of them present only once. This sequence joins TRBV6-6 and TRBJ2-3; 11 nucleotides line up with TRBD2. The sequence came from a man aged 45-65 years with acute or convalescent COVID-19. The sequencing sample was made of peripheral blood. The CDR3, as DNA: TGTGCCAGCAGACCCGGGACTAGCGGCTTAGGGAATACGCAGTATTTT. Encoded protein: CASRPGTSGLGNTQYF.